A single sample gave rise to the 25 T cell receptor beta chains below, sequenced in a study of OX40 agonist ivuxolimab in advanced cancers. The protocol was immunoSEQ multiplex PCR, while the TCRdb copy is restricted to in-frame clones and leaves out a portion. The data hold fewer than 40,000 clones, with 89% observed a single time. The sequencing used CD4+ or CD8+ T cells sorted from blood, collected in a trial of the OX40 agonist ivuxolimab. All receptors derive from an adult with an advanced solid tumor such as melanoma, head and neck, liver or kidney cancer.

This chain connects TRBV6-1 to TRBJ2-7, with D tentatively TRBD1 (6 bases). The CDR3 is 14 residues long. The germline V and J ends were trimmed by 7 bases and 2 bases, with 15 bases remaining between them. Germline CDR1 and CDR2: MNHNS and SASEGT. CDR3 loop: CASIPRGVTYEQYF. CDR3 bases: TGTGCCAGCATCCCCAGGGGAGTTACCTACGAGCAGTACTTC.

Here the CDR3 reads CASSLIGQGLWETQYF. The CDR3 DNA reads TGTGCCAGCAGCTTAATTGGGCAGGGCTTGTGGGAGACCCAGTACTTC. The chain joins TRBV7-9 to TRBJ2-5; D is perhaps TRBD1 (5 bases). Germline V gene lookup returns CDR1 SEHNR and CDR2 FQNEAQ (reference sequence). This CDR3 spans 16 amino acids. The germline V and J ends were trimmed by 2 bases and 5 bases, with 18 bases remaining between them.

The chain links TRBV9 to TRBJ1-5; no reliable D call. The CDR3 runs to 15 residues. Germline V gene lookup returns CDR1 SGDLS and CDR2 YYNGEE. Trimming pared 0 bases from V and 0 bases from J, leaving 7 bases between. CDR3 loop: CASSVGKYSNQPQHF. The CDR3 nucleotides are TGTGCCAGCAGCGTAGGGAAATATAGCAATCAGCCCCAGCATTTT.

Relative to its sample, this clone is large. The chain carries TRBV20-1 and TRBJ2-7, with a tentative D call TRBD1 (5 bases). Looked up from germline, CDR1 is DFQATT and CDR2 is SNEGSKA (reference sequence). The CDR3 is 11 residues long. Trimming pared 6 bases from V and 2 bases from J, leaving 8 bases between. The CDR3 reads CSALRAYEQYF. CDR3 nucleotides: TGCAGTGCCCTCAGGGCCTACGAGCAGTACTTC.

V usage is TRBV13 and J usage is TRBJ1-1; D call uncertain. V lost 5 bases and J 4 bases, leaving 20 bases between the germline ends. The CDR3 loop spans 16 amino acids. Germline lookup yields CDR1 PRHDT and CDR2 FYEKMQ (reference sequence). The CDR3 is CASSPDTPRSVTEAFF. The CDR3 nucleotides are TGTGCCAGCAGCCCCGACACCCCTAGGAGTGTCACTGAAGCTTTCTTT. The whole variable domain, remainder taken from reference TRBV13 and TRBJ1-1, is AAGVIQSPRHLIKEKRETATLKCYPIPRHDTVYWYQQGPGQDPQFLISFYEKMQSDKGSIPDRFSAQQFSDYHSELNMSSLELGDSALYFCASSPDTPRSVTEAFFGQGTRLTVV.

The chain employs TRBV6-1 and TRBJ2-5; a possible D gene is TRBD1 (5 bases). There are 14 residues in the CDR3. CDR1 is MNHNS and CDR2 is SASEGT in the germline V gene. Trimming removed 10 bases at V and 3 bases at J, with 18 bases between. The CDR3 region is CATKYIRVEETQYF. DNA for the CDR3: TGTGCCACGAAGTACATCAGGGTTGAAGAGACCCAGTACTTC.

This sequence joins TRBV9 and TRBJ2-3; TRBD2 matches 7 bases. Germline CDR1 is SGDLS and CDR2 is YYNGEE. The CDR3 contains 15 residues. With V trimmed by 4 bases and J by 2 bases, 7 bases remained unmatched. As DNA, the CDR3 is TGTGCCAGCAGCAAGGGAGGGCCAGTCACAGATACGCAGTATTTT. The encoded protein is CASSKGGPVTDTQYF. The variable domain in full, completed from reference TRBV9 and TRBJ2-3, reads DSGVTQTPKHLITATGQRVTLRCSPRSGDLSVYWYQQSLDQGLQFLIQYYNGEERAKGNILERFSAQQFPDLHSELNLSSLELGDSALYFCASSKGGPVTDTQYFGPGTRLTVL.

The chain has TRBV7-6 and TRBJ2-5, with D possibly TRBD1 on 5 matching bases. V gave up 4 bases and J gave up 3 bases, with 18 bases separating them. The CDR3 is 16 residues long. The germline CDR1 and CDR2 sequences are SGHVS and FNYEAQ. The CDR3, as DNA: TGTGCCAGCAGCTCCCCGTCGAGTGGGGCGGAAGAGACCCAGTACTTC. This codes for CASSSPSSGAEETQYF.

The chain has TRBV28 and TRBJ2-5; 7 positions agree with TRBD1. CDR3 length equals 15 residues. V dropped 3 bases and J dropped 1; count of bases not matched to a gene: 5. Germline values: CDR1 MDHEN, CDR2 SYDVKM. CDR3 in DNA: TGTGCCAGCAGTTTCCGGGACAGAATCCAAGAGACCCAGTACTTC. Translating it yields CASSFRDRIQETQYF.

J is TRBJ2-5 and V is TRBV4-2; tentative D call: TRBD2 (6 bases). This CDR3 region has 16 residues. Germline CDR1 and CDR2: LGHNA and YNFKEQ. Trimming left V 0 bases short and J 2 bases short, with 13 bases between. CDR3 nucleotide sequence: TGTGCCAGCAGCCAAGAGGGGGGACGGTTACAAGAGACCCAGTACTTC. The encoded protein is CASSQEGGRLQETQYF.

The table lists this clone with a count of one. The gene calls are TRBV15 and TRBJ2-1; D not certain. This CDR3 has 12 amino acids. Germline V gene sequence: CDR1 LNHNV, CDR2 YYDKDF (reference sequence). V lost 0 bases and J 5 bases, leaving 2 bases between the germline ends. CDR3 protein: CATSRENNEQFF. DNA for the CDR3: TGTGCCACCAGCAGAGAAAACAATGAGCAGTTCTTC. Filled out from reference TRBV15 and TRBJ2-1, the complete variable domain reads DAMVIQNPRYQVTQFGKPVTLSCSQTLNHNVMYWYQQKSSQAPKLLFHYYDKDFNNEADTPDNFQSRRPNTSFCFLDIRSPGLGDTAMYLCATSRENNEQFFGPGTRLTVL.

V and J are TRBV4-1 and TRBJ2-6; D remains unclear. V was clipped by 5 bases and J by 0 bases, with 5 bases between them. Germline values: CDR1 MGHRA, CDR2 YSYEKL. The CDR3 runs to 14 residues. CDR3 nucleotides: TGCGCCAGCAGCGGTAACTCTGGGGCCAACGTCCTGACTTTC. Protein sequence: CASSGNSGANVLTF.

The V call is TRBV5-4, the J call TRBJ1-1, with D possibly TRBD1 on 5 matching bases. The CDR3 runs to 13 residues. Germline V CDR1 and CDR2: SGHNT, YYREEE (reference sequence). Trimming left V 4 bases short and J 4 bases short, with 11 bases between. This chain's CDR3 is CASSRGFSTEAFF. Written as DNA, the CDR3 is TGTGCCAGCAGCCGGGGGTTTAGCACTGAAGCTTTCTTT.

The chain recombines TRBV15 with TRBJ1-4; maybe TRBD1 (6 bases). In germline, CDR1 is LNHNV, CDR2 YYDKDF (reference sequence). The V gene lost 8 bases and the J gene lost 4 bases, with 11 bases spanning the gap. The CDR3 runs 13 residues. CDR3 sequence (DNA): TGTGCCACCGGGGGCACAGTTAATGAAAAACTGTTTTTT. Translated, it gives CATGGTVNEKLFF.

The CDR3 here is CAWSATGSTDTQYF. The DNA for the CDR3 is TGTGCCTGGAGTGCGACAGGAAGCACAGATACGCAGTATTTT. The chain employs TRBV30 and TRBJ2-3; weak D call: TRBD1 (6 bases). CDR1 is GTSNPN, CDR2 SVGIG, per germline (reference sequence). V was pared by 1 base and J by 0 bases, with 8 bases between. This CDR3 region has 14 residues.

V and J are TRBV7-9 and TRBJ2-3; D possibly corresponds to TRBD2 (5 bases). V lost 4 bases and J 5 bases, leaving 13 bases between the germline ends. The V gene's germline CDR1 is SEHNR and CDR2 FQNEAQ (reference sequence). The CDR3 is made up of 14 amino acids. CDR3 in DNA: TGTGCCAGCAGCTCGGGCCCCGGGATAGATACGCAGTATTTT. As protein: CASSSGPGIDTQYF.

The rearrangement links TRBV5-8 to TRBJ1-1; no clear D. CDR1 and CDR2 (germline): SGHTS, YDEGEE. The CDR3 loop spans 13 amino acids. Trimming pared 7 bases from V and 0 bases from J, leaving 10 bases between. Here the CDR3 reads CASALGLNTEAFF. The CDR3 DNA follows: TGTGCCAGCGCTTTAGGTCTGAACACTGAAGCTTTCTTT.

The chain combines TRBV7-9 with TRBJ2-3; 8 bases are shared with TRBD2. V lost 5 bases to trimming and J lost 4 bases; unmatched junction nucleotides: 8. The CDR3 extends over 15 amino acids. Germline V gene lookup returns CDR1 SEHNR and CDR2 FQNEAQ (reference sequence). The chain's CDR3 is CASSPGGLGADTQYF. CDR3 in DNA: TGTGCCAGCAGCCCGGGGGGGCTGGGCGCAGATACGCAGTATTTT.

V is TRBV7-9 and J is TRBJ2-2; D perhaps matches TRBD1 (6 bases). There are 17 residues in the CDR3. Trimming left V 6 bases short and J 1 base short, with 18 bases between. Germline V gene lookup returns CDR1 SEHNR and CDR2 FQNEAQ (reference sequence). The CDR3 region has the DNA TGTGCCAGCAGTTCTTTGGTGAGGACAGTGAACACCGGGGAGCTGTTTTTT. Translation: CASSSLVRTVNTGELFF.

The chain joins TRBV5-6 to TRBJ1-5; D is unclear. The CDR3 runs 14 residues. Trimming took 0 bases from V and 3 from J, leaving 7 bases between them. Germline values: CDR1 SGHDT, CDR2 YYEEEE. The CDR3 sequence is CASSLGGDNQPQHF. CDR3 in DNA: TGTGCCAGCAGCTTGGGCGGGGACAATCAGCCCCAGCATTTT.

This chain joins TRBV4-1 and TRBJ2-5; the D is unclear. V was shortened by 1 base and J by 1 base, with 10 bases between the two germline ends. The germline V gene encodes CDR1 MGHRA and CDR2 YSYEKL. CDR3 size: 15 residues. CDR3 sequence: CASSQAALFQETQYF. CDR3 bases: TGCGCCAGCAGCCAAGCGGCCCTGTTCCAAGAGACCCAGTACTTC.

J is TRBJ1-1 and V is TRBV10-3; tentatively, D is TRBD1 (5 bases). V was clipped by 0 bases and J by 11 bases, with 10 bases between them. CDR3 length: 12 amino acids. Germline loops: CDR1 ENHRY, CDR2 SYGVKD. CDR3 sequence reads: CAISESGAGAFF. The CDR3, as DNA: TGTGCCATCAGTGAGTCTGGGGCTGGGGCTTTCTTT.

The J gene is TRBJ2-7, the V gene TRBV7-2; 11 bases fit TRBD2. The germline gives CDR1 SGHTA, CDR2 FQGNSA. The CDR3 extends over 18 amino acids. V was pared by 5 bases and J by 0 bases, with 12 bases of the junction left unmatched. CDR3 in DNA: TGTGCCAGCAGCGGGACGGGACTAGCGGTTAGGAGCTCCTACGAGCAGTACTTC. Amino acid sequence: CASSGTGLAVRSSYEQYF. Looking up the rest from reference TRBV7-2 and TRBJ2-7 gives the full variable domain: GAGVSQSPSNKVTEKGKDVELRCDPISGHTALYWYRQSLGQGLEFLIYFQGNSAPDKSGLPSDRFSAERTGGSVSTLTIQRTQQEDSAVYLCASSGTGLAVRSSYEQYFGPGTRLTVT.

The chain links TRBV30 to TRBJ2-7; D is undetermined. The CDR3 runs to 11 residues. V gave up 5 bases and J gave up 1 base, with 6 bases separating them. Germline V gene lookup returns CDR1 GTSNPN and CDR2 SVGIG (reference sequence). CDR3 sequence: CAWGQSYEQYF. The CDR3 coding sequence is TGTGCCTGGGGCCAGTCCTACGAGCAGTACTTC.

This chain uses TRBV9 with TRBJ1-2; possibly TRBD1 for D (6 bases). The CDR3 contains 15 residues. The germline CDR1 and CDR2 sequences are SGDLS and YYNGEE. Between the trimmed V and J ends, which lost 4 bases and 6 bases, there was a span of 19 bases. In nucleotides, the CDR3 is TGTGCCAGCAGCCCAGGGACATTCGTGCAGAATGGCTACACCTTC. Residues: CASSPGTFVQNGYTF.